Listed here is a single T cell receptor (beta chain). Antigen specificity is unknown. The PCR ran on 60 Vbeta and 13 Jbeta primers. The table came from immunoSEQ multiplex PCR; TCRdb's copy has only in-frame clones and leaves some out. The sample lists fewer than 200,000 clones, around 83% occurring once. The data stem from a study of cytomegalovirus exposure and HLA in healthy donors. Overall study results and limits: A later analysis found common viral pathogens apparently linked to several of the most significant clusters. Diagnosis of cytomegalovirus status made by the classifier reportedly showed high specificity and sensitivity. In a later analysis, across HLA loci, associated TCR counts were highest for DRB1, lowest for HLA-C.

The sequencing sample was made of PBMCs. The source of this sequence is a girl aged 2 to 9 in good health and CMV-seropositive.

The CDR3, as DNA: TGTGCCAGCAGCGTAGCCCCCCTGGACTGGGTCTACGAGCAGTACTTC. Protein sequence: CASSVAPLDWVYEQYF. The rearrangement uses TRBV9 and TRBJ2-7; a possible D gene is TRBD2 (5 bases). CDR3 length: 16 residues. The V and J ends lost 0 bases and 3 bases respectively, with 16 bases between them. Germline V gene sequence: CDR1 SGDLS, CDR2 YYNGEE. The complete variable domain, with remaining parts taken from reference TRBV9 and TRBJ2-7, reads DSGVTQTPKHLITATGQRVTLRCSPRSGDLSVYWYQQSLDQGLQFLIQYYNGEERAKGNILERFSAQQFPDLHSELNLSSLELGDSALYFCASSVAPLDWVYEQYFGPGTRLTVT.